This T cell receptor beta chain was identified during a study of blood T cell repertoires in COVID-19. In the study overall: Spain, Italy and the United States supplied samples that represented acute and convalescent COVID-19.

V gave up 5 bases and J gave up 2 bases, with 9 bases separating them. This CDR3 contains 13 residues. The germline CDR1 and CDR2 sequences are SGHAT and FQDESV (reference sequence). Repertoires were generated with immunoSEQ multiplex PCR, while TCRdb's copy carries only in-frame clones and drops some. The sample includes fewer than 200,000 clones, over 80% of them seen just once. This receptor was taken from a woman aged 45-60 years with acute or convalescent COVID-19. Sequencing was done on a sample of peripheral blood. J is TRBJ1-2 and V is TRBV11-1, with TRBD1 as a possible D gene (5 bases). For the CDR3, the DNA is TGTGCCAGCAGCCCGACAGCAAACTATGGCTACACCTTC. Residues: CASSPTANYGYTF. The variable domain in full, with the rest retrieved from reference TRBV11-1 and TRBJ1-2, is EAEVAQSPRYKITEKSQAVAFWCDPISGHATLYWYRQILGQGPELLVQFQDESVVDDSQLPKDRFSAERLKGVDSTLKIQPAELGDSAMYLCASSPTANYGYTFGSGTRLTVV.